This TCR beta chain was captured by sequencing in a study of T cell repertoires in cytomegalovirus infection. For the study at large: Recently described HLA-C-restricted plus well-studied HLA-B-restricted CMV epitopes were used.

From the reads, TCRdb called clonotypes with MiXCR, one entry per CDR3 protein. This repertoire shows 380,000 or so distinct CDR3 sequences, around a third found once; its top ten account for roughly 13%. On this clonotype: What it binds is unknown.

V was pared by 3 bases and J by 11 bases, with 21 bases between. The CDR3 extends over 15 amino acids. Germline assignment: CDR1 SGHDT and CDR2 YYEEEE. The chain couples TRBV5-6 to TRBJ1-5, with D uncertain. Material: cultured PBMCs, obtained from culture after CMV antigen stimulation. This receptor was obtained from a human donor in good health (CMV status not recorded). Some clones in this sample may be carry-over from other donors' samples. The CDR3, as DNA: TGTGCCAGCAGCTCCCAGGACCATGGGAGTACGTCCCAGCATTTT. Translated, it gives CASSSQDHGSTSQHF.